This T cell receptor beta chain stems from a study of cytomegalovirus exposure and HLA in healthy donors. PCR used 60 Vbeta primers and 13 Jbeta primers. TCRdb's table, derived via immunoSEQ multiplex PCR, lists solely in-frame clones and lacks some. The table has under 150,000 clones, around 80% seen once. This clone was recorded only once. V shed 1 base and J shed 7 bases, with 10 bases lying between them. The germline gives CDR1 GTSNPN, CDR2 SVGIG (reference sequence). This CDR3 spans 12 amino acids. This clonotype originated in a male donor in good health and CMV-seronegative. The rearrangement joins TRBV30 to TRBJ1-2, with D possibly matching TRBD1 (5 bases). Specimen: PBMCs. CDR3 sequence (DNA): TGTGCCTGGAGTGCCTCAGGGTTTGGCTACACCTTC. Its translation is CAWSASGFGYTF.